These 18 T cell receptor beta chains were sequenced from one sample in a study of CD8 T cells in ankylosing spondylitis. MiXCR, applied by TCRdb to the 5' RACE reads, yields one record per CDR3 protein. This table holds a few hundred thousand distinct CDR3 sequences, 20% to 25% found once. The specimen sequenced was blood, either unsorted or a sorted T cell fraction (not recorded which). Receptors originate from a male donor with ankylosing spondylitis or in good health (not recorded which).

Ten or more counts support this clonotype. CDR3 sequence reads: CASSFGGDNEQFF. For the CDR3, the DNA is TGTGCCAGCAGTTTTGGCGGGGACAATGAGCAGTTCTTC. The chain carries TRBV12-3 or TRBV12-4 and TRBJ2-1; D is possibly TRBD2 (6 bases). The CDR3 contains 13 residues. V was clipped by 3 bases and J by 5 bases, with 8 bases between them.

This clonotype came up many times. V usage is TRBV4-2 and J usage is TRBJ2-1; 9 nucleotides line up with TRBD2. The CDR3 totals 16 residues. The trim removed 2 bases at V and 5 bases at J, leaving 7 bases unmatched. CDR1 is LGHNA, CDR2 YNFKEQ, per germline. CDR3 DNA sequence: TGTGCCAGCAGCCAATCGCCGGGACTAGCCAACAATGAGCAGTTCTTC. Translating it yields CASSQSPGLANNEQFF.

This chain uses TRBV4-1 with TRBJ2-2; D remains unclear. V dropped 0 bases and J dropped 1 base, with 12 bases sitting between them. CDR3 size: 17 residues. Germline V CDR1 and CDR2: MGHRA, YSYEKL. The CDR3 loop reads CASSQDPARRNTGELFF. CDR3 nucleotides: TGCGCCAGCAGCCAAGATCCGGCGCGAAGGAACACCGGGGAGCTGTTTTTT.

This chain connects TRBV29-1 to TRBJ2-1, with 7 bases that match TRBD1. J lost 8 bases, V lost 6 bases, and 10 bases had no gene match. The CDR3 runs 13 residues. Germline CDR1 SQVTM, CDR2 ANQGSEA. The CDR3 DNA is TGCAGCGTCGACAGGGAAAACCGGTATGAGCAGTTCTTC. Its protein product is CSVDRENRYEQFF.

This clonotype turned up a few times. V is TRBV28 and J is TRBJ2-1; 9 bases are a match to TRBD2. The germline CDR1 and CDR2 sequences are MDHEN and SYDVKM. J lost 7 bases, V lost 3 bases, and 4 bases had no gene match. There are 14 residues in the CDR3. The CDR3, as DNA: TGTGCCAGCAGTTTCGATCTAGCGGGGAATGAGCAGTTCTTC. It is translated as CASSFDLAGNEQFF.

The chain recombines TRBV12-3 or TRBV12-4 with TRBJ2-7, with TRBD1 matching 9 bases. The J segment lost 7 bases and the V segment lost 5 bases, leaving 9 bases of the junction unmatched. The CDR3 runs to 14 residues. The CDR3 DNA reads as TGTGCCAGCAGTCCAGGACAGGGGCCTCAGGAGCAGTACTTC. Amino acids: CASSPGQGPQEQYF.

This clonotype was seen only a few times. The CDR3 nucleotides are TGTGCCAGCCATGGTTTCGAGGAAGAGACCCAGTACTTC. As protein: CASHGFEEETQYF. The gene calls are TRBV5-6 and TRBJ2-5; D not resolved. The CDR3 is made up of 13 amino acids. Trimming shortened V by 7 bases and J by 3 bases, and 13 bases separated the two germline ends. Per the germline V gene, CDR1 is SGHDT and CDR2 is YYEEEE.

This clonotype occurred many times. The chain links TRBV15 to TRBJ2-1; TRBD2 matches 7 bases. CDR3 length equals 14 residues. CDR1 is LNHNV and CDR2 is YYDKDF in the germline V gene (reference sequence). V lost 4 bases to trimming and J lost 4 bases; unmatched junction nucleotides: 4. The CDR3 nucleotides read TGTGCCACCAGCACCGGGGGACTATACAATGAGCAGTTCTTC. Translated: CATSTGGLYNEQFF.

In nucleotides, the CDR3 is TGTGCCAGCAGTTTGGCGTGGGACGGATTCTACGAGCAGTACTTC. It is translated as CASSLAWDGFYEQYF. The chain couples TRBV12-3 or TRBV12-4 to TRBJ2-7, with D perhaps matching TRBD1 or TRBD2 (5 bases each). The V and J ends lost 3 bases and 3 bases respectively, with 15 bases between them. The CDR3 has 15 amino acids.

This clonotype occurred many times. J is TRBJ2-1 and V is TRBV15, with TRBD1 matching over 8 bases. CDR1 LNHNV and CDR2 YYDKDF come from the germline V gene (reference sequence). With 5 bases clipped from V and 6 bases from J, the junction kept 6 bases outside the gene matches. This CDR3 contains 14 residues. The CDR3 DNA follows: TGTGCCACCAGCGGGGGGACAGGCGCCAATGAGCAGTTCTTC. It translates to CATSGGTGANEQFF.

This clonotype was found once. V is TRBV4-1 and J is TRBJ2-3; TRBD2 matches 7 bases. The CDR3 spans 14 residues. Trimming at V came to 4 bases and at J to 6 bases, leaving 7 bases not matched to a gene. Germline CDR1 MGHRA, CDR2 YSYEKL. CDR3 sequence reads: CASSPSPRGDTQYF. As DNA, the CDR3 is TGCGCCAGCAGCCCCTCTCCGCGGGGGGATACGCAGTATTTT.

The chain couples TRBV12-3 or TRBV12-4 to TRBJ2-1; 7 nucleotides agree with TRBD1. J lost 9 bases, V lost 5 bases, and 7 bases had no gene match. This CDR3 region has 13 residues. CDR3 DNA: TGTGCCAGCAGTCAAACAGGGGCGAGTGAGCAGTTCTTC. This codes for CASSQTGASEQFF.

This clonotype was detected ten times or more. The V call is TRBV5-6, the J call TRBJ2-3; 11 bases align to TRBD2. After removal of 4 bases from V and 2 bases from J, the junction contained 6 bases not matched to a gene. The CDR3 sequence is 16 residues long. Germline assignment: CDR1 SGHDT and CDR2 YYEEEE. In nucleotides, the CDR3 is TGTGCCAGCAGCCTCCGACTAGCGGGGCTCACAGATACGCAGTATTTT. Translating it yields CASSLRLAGLTDTQYF.

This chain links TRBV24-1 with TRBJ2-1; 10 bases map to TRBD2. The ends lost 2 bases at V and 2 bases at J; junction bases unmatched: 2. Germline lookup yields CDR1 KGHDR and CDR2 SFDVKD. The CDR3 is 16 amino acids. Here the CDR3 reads CATSDSGLAAYNEQFF. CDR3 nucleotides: TGTGCCACCAGTGATTCCGGACTAGCGGCCTACAATGAGCAGTTCTTC.

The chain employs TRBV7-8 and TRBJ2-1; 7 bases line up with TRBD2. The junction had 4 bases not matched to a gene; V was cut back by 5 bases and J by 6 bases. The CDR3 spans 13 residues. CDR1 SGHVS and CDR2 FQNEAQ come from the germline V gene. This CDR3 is CASSPAGVNEQFF. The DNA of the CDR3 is TGTGCCAGCAGCCCTGCGGGGGTCAATGAGCAGTTCTTC.

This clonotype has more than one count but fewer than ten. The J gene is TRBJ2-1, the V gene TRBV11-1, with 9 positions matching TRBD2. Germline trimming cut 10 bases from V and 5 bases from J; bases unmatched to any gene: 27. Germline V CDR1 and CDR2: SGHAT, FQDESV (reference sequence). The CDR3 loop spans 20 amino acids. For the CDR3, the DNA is TGTGCCACCCGACTCCGGGAGGCAGGAAGTATTAGCGGGGGAGACAATGAGCAGTTCTTC. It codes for CATRLREAGSISGGDNEQFF.

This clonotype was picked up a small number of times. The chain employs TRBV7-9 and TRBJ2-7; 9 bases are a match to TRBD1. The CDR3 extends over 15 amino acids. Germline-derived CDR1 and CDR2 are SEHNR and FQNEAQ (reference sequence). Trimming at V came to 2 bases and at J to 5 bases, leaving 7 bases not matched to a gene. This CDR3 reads CASSLITGGSHEQYF. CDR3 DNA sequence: TGTGCCAGCAGCTTAATAACAGGGGGCAGCCACGAGCAGTACTTC.

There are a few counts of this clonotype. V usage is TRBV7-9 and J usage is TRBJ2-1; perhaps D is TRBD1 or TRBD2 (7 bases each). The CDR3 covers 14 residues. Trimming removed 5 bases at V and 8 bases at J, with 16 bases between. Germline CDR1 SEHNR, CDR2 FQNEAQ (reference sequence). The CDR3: CASSPQGGADEQFF. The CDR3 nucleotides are TGTGCCAGCAGCCCCCAGGGGGGGGCGGATGAGCAGTTCTTC.